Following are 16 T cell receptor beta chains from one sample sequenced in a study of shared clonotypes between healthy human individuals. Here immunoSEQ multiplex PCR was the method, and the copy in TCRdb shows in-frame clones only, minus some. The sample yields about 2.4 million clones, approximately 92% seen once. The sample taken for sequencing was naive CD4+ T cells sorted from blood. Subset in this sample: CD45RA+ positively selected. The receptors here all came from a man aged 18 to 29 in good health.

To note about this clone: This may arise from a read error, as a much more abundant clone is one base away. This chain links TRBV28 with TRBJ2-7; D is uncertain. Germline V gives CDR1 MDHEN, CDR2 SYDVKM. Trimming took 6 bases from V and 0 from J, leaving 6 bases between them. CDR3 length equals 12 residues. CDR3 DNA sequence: TGTGCCAGCAGCCAGAGCTCCTACGAGCAGTACTTC. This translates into CASSQSSYEQYF.

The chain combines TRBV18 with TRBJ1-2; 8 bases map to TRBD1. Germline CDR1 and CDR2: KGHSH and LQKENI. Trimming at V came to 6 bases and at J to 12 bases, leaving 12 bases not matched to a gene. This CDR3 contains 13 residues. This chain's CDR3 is CASSTGQGSWNTF. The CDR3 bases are TGTGCCAGCTCGACCGGACAGGGCTCATGGAACACCTTC.

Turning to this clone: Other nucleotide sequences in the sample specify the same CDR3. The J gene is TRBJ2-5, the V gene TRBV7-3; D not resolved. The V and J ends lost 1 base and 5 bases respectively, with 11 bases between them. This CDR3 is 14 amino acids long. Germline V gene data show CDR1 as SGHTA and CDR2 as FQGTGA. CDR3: CASSLNPGGETQYF. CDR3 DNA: TGTGCCAGCAGCTTAAATCCGGGTGGGGAGACCCAGTACTTC.

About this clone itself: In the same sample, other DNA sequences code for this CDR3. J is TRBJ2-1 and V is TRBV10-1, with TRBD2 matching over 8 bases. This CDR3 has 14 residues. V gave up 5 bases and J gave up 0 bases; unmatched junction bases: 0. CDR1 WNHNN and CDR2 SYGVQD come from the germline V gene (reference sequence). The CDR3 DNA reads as TGCGCCAGCAGTAGCGGGAGCTCCTACAATGAGCAGTTCTTC. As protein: CASSSGSSYNEQFF.

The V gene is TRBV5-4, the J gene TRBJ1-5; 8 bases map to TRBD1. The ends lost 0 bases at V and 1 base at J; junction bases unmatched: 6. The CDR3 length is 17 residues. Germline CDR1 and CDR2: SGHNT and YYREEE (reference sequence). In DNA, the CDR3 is TGTGCCAGCAGCTTGGACCCCGGGACAGGAAGCAATCAGCCCCAGCATTTT. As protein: CASSLDPGTGSNQPQHF.

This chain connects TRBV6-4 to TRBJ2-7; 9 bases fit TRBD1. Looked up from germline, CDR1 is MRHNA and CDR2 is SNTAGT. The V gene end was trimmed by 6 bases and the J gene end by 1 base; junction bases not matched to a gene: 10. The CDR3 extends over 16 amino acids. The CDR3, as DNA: TGTGCCAGCAGCCTTACAGGGGGCCCCCTTTCCTACGAGCAGTACTTC. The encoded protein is CASSLTGGPLSYEQYF.

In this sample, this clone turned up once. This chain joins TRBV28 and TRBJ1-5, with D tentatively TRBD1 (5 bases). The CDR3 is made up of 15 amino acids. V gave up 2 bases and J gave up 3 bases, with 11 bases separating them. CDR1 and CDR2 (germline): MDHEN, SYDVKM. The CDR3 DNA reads TGTGCCAGCAGTTTACGGGGACCAAACAATCAGCCCCAGCATTTT. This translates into CASSLRGPNNQPQHF.

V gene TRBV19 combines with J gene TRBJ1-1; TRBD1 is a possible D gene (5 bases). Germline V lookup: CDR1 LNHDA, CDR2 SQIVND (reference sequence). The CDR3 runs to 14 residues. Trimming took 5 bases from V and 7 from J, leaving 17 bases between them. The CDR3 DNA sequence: TGTGCCAGTAGTTCCACCTTGAGGACAAGTGAAGCTTTCTTT. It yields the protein CASSSTLRTSEAFF.

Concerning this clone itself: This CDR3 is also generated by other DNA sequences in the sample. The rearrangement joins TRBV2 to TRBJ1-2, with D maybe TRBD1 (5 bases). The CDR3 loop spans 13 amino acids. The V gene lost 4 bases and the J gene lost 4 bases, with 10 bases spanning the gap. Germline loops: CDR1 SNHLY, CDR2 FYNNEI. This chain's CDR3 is CASSGQGSYGYTF. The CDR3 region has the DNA TGTGCCAGCAGTGGTCAGGGTTCCTATGGCTACACCTTC. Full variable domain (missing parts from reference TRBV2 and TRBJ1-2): EPEVTQTPSHQVTQMGQEVILRCVPISNHLYFYWYRQILGQKVEFLVSFYNNEISEKSEIFDDQFSVERPDGSNFTLKIRSTKLEDSAMYFCASSGQGSYGYTFGSGTRLTVV.

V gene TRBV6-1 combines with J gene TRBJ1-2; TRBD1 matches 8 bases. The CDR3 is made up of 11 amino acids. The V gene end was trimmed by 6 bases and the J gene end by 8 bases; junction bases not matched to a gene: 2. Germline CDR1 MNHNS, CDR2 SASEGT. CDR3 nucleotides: TGTGCCAGCAGCTCAGGGGGCGGCTACACCTTC. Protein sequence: CASSSGGGYTF.

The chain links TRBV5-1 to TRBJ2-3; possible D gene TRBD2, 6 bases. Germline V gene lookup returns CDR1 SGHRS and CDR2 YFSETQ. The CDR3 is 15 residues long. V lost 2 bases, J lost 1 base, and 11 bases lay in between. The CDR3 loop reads CASSFPGDRTDTQYF. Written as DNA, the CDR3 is TGCGCCAGCAGCTTCCCGGGGGATCGCACAGATACGCAGTATTTT.

The CDR3 loop is CASSVLAGDTRKETQYF. The CDR3 DNA follows: TGTGCCAGCAGCGTACTAGCGGGGGATACCCGTAAAGAGACCCAGTACTTC. The chain employs TRBV7-9 and TRBJ2-5, with TRBD2 matching 11 bases. The CDR3 is 17 residues long. CDR1 is SEHNR, CDR2 FQNEAQ, per germline (reference sequence). V shed 5 bases, J shed 3 bases, and the junction held 11 bases outside the gene matches.

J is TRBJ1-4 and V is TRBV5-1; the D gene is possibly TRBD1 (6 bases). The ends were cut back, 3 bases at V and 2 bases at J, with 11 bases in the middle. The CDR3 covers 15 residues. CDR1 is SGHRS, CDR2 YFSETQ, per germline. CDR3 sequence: CASSSTGSTNEKLFF. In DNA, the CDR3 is TGCGCCAGCAGCTCGACAGGTTCTACTAATGAAAAACTGTTTTTT.

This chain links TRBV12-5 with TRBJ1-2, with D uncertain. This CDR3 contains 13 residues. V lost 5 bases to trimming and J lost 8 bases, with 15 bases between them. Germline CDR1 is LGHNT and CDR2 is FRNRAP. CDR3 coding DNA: TGTGCTAGTGGTCCCGGAGGGCACGGAGGCTACACCTTC. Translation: CASGPGGHGGYTF.

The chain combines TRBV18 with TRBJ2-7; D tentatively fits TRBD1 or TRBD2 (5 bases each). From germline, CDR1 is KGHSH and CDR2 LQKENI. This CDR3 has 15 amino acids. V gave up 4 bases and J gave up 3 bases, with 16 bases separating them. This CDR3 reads CASSRDLRGVYEQYF. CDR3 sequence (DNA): TGTGCCAGCTCACGGGACCTAAGGGGAGTCTACGAGCAGTACTTC. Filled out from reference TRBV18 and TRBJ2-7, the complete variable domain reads NAGVMQNPRHLVRRRGQEARLRCSPMKGHSHVYWYRQLPEEGLKFMVYLQKENIIDESGMPKERFSAEFPKEGPSILRIQQVVRGDSAAYFCASSRDLRGVYEQYFGPGTRLTVT.

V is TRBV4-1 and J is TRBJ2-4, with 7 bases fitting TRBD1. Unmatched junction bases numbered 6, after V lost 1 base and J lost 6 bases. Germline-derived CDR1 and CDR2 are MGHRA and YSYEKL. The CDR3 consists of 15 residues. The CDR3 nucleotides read TGCGCCAGCAGCCAAGTAGAGGGGGCAGCAAACATTCAGTACTTC. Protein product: CASSQVEGAANIQYF.